This entry lists 32 T cell receptor beta chains sequenced from one sample in a study of CD8 T cells in ankylosing spondylitis (dated by TCRdb to the late 2010s). The antigens these receptors bind are not known. The full study reports these points: Blood from ankylosing spondylitis patients appeared to be characterized by a TCR beta motif made up of several highly homologous amino acid variants.

The library came from 5' RACE. The run used an Illumina HiSeq 2500. TCRdb trimmed public reads at Q25 via fastp, called clones via MiXCR and kept in-frame beta chains. CDR3 protein sequences are deduplicated, and each keeps its most common genes and DNA. The sample table records fewer than 550,000 distinct CDR3 sequences; 5.3% of these occur just once. Together, the top ten hold 3.5% of the sample. Sequencing was performed on blood, either unsorted or a sorted T cell fraction (not recorded which). The receptors were sampled from a male donor with ankylosing spondylitis.

This clonotype was seen at least ten times. CDR3 nucleotide sequence: TGCGCCAGCAGCCGACTACTAGAAGGCGCGGAGACCCAGTACTTC. Its translation is CASSRLLEGAETQYF. V and J are TRBV4-3 and TRBJ2-5; tentative D call: TRBD2 (5 bases). CDR3 length: 15 amino acids. V lost 4 bases and J 5 bases, leaving 17 bases between the germline ends. The germline gives CDR1 LGHNA, CDR2 YSLEER.

Many counts were recorded for this clonotype. The chain couples TRBV29-1 to TRBJ2-5; the match to TRBD2 covers 10 bases. This CDR3 spans 13 amino acids. After removal of 6 bases from V and 1 base from J, the junction contained 2 bases not matched to a gene. CDR1 SQVTM and CDR2 ANQGSEA come from the germline V gene. The CDR3 loop reads CSVWTSGQETQYF. CDR3 DNA sequence: TGCAGCGTCTGGACTAGCGGCCAAGAGACCCAGTACTTC.

This clonotype occurred many times. The rearrangement uses TRBV7-2 and TRBJ2-5; maybe TRBD2 (6 bases). Germline V gene sequence: CDR1 SGHTA, CDR2 FQGNSA. Trimming removed 6 bases from V and 4 bases from J, with 12 bases in between. This CDR3 region has 13 residues. CDR3 region: CASSDLARETQYF. In DNA form, the CDR3 reads TGTGCCAGCAGTGACCTAGCGAGAGAGACCCAGTACTTC.

The rearrangement joins TRBV18 to TRBJ2-3, with D unclear. This CDR3 is built from 13 residues. The germline V and J ends were trimmed by 4 bases and 6 bases, with 11 bases remaining between them. Per germline, CDR1 KGHSH and CDR2 LQKENI. CDR3 in amino acids: CASSHPLMDTQYF. CDR3 sequence (DNA): TGTGCCAGCTCACACCCCTTGATGGATACGCAGTATTTT.

This clonotype was seen repeatedly, ten times or more. The rearrangement uses TRBV4-3 and TRBJ1-2; D gene unclear. The V end lost 0 bases, the J end lost 5 bases, and 22 bases lay between the germline ends. The CDR3 covers 18 residues. CDR1 and CDR2 (germline): LGHNA, YSLEER. CDR3 DNA sequence: TGCGCCAGCAGCCAAGACCAGTATTTGACGGTGAATGGATATGGCTACACCTTC. This sequence encodes CASSQDQYLTVNGYGYTF.

This clonotype was detected ten times or more. The CDR3 sequence is CSASPAAEAETQYF. Written as DNA, the CDR3 is TGCAGTGCTAGTCCAGCTGCGGAGGCAGAGACCCAGTACTTC. The chain links TRBV20-1 to TRBJ2-5, with D possibly TRBD2 on 5 matching bases. The CDR3 extends over 14 amino acids. Trimming took 3 bases from V and 4 from J, leaving 15 bases between them. Germline V gene sequence: CDR1 DFQATT, CDR2 SNEGSKA (reference sequence).

The rearrangement uses TRBV10-3 and TRBJ2-7; D may match TRBD1 or TRBD2 (5 bases each). Germline CDR1 and CDR2: ENHRY and SYGVKD. V was cut by 6 bases and J by 2 bases, with 14 bases left in between. This CDR3 is built from 14 residues. The CDR3 bases are TGTGCCATCAGCTCCCGGGACGTCCCCTACGAGCAGTACTTC. Translating gives CAISSRDVPYEQYF.

This clonotype occurred many times. CDR3 amino acids: CASTIISRGAYEQYF. The CDR3 region has the DNA TGTGCCAGCACCATAATCTCCCGGGGGGCCTACGAGCAGTACTTC. This chain links TRBV7-2 with TRBJ2-7, with TRBD2 matching over 7 bases. The germline CDR1 and CDR2 sequences are SGHTA and FQGNSA. V lost 7 bases, J lost 2 bases, and 11 bases stayed unmatched. This CDR3 has 15 amino acids.

This clonotype was detected ten times or more. The chain employs TRBV11-2 and TRBJ1-2, with TRBD1 as a possible D gene (6 bases). The CDR3 consists of 13 residues. Germline V lookup: CDR1 SGHAT, CDR2 FQNNGV. The V end was cut by 6 bases, the J end by 4 bases, with 12 bases between. The chain's CDR3 is CASSAGVGYGYTF. CDR3 coding DNA: TGTGCCAGCAGTGCAGGGGTGGGCTATGGCTACACCTTC.

The V and J genes are TRBV4-3 and TRBJ2-7, with D maybe TRBD1 (6 bases). Trimming took off 0 bases at V and 0 bases at J, with 12 bases between the two ends. This CDR3 comprises 16 residues. Per germline, CDR1 LGHNA and CDR2 YSLEER. The CDR3 nucleotides read TGCGCCAGCAGCCAAGATAATACAGGGAGCTCCTACGAGCAGTACTTC. As protein: CASSQDNTGSSYEQYF.

This clonotype showed up just a few times. The chain links TRBV25-1 to TRBJ1-6, with D possibly being TRBD1 (6 bases). V gave up 4 bases and J gave up 6 bases, with 10 bases separating them. Germline CDR1 MGHDK, CDR2 SYGVNS. This CDR3 is 14 amino acids long. The CDR3 DNA reads TGTGCCAGCAGTGCCACAGGGCGTAATTCACCCCTCCACTTT. It encodes CASSATGRNSPLHF.

The chain links TRBV6-1 to TRBJ2-1, with 8 bases fitting TRBD1. The CDR3 has 15 residues. Germline CDR1 and CDR2: MNHNS and SASEGT. The J segment lost 8 bases and the V segment lost 2 bases, leaving 8 bases of the junction unmatched. The CDR3 coding sequence is TGTGCCAGCAGTGAAAAGACAGGGGAAACGGATGAGCAGTTCTTC. It codes for CASSEKTGETDEQFF.

This rearrangement joins TRBV20-1 to TRBJ2-7, with TRBD2 matching 8 bases. Germline CDR1 DFQATT, CDR2 SNEGSKA (reference sequence). The CDR3 contains 17 residues. J gave up 0 bases and V 5 bases, and 15 bases lay outside the gene matches. CDR3 sequence reads: CSAPTLTGGALSYEQYF. The CDR3 DNA is TGCAGTGCTCCAACTCTCACGGGGGGGGCTCTCTCCTACGAGCAGTACTTC.

This clonotype was found many times. The chain is built from TRBV20-1 and TRBJ1-2; D is possibly TRBD1 (5 bases). The CDR3 totals 17 residues. The germline CDR1 and CDR2 sequences are DFQATT and SNEGSKA (reference sequence). Trimming shortened V by 0 bases and J by 4 bases, and 21 bases separated the two germline ends. CDR3 in amino acids: CSARDWGERRSGYGYTF. The CDR3 DNA reads as TGCAGTGCTAGAGATTGGGGGGAAAGGAGATCGGGCTATGGCTACACCTTC.

The chain carries TRBV7-8 and TRBJ2-7; 9 bases are a match to TRBD2. J lost 6 bases, V lost 0 bases, and 9 bases had no gene match. This CDR3 contains 16 residues. Looked up from germline, CDR1 is SGHVS and CDR2 is FQNEAQ. As DNA, the CDR3 is TGTGCCAGCAGCTTAGCCGAGCGGGAGGCCCGGGGCGAGCAGTACTTC. It translates to CASSLAEREARGEQYF.

This clonotype appeared many times. The chain joins TRBV6-1 to TRBJ2-5; unclear D gene. The CDR3 has 14 residues. Germline V gives CDR1 MNHNS, CDR2 SASEGT. The V gene lost 6 bases and the J gene lost 0 bases, with 11 bases spanning the gap. Written as DNA, the CDR3 is TGTGCCAGCAGGCCCGACACGTACCAAGAGACCCAGTACTTC. This encodes CASRPDTYQETQYF.

The chain combines TRBV6-5 with TRBJ2-5; the D gene is possibly TRBD1 (5 bases). V shed 4 bases and J shed 2 bases, with 17 bases lying between them. Germline V gene sequence: CDR1 MNHEY, CDR2 SVGAGI. The CDR3 runs 16 residues. The CDR3 DNA sequence: TGTGCCAGCAGTTCTCGCGCGCGACGACAGCAAGAGACCCAGTACTTC. Amino acids: CASSSRARRQQETQYF.

This clonotype was found many times. The chain recombines TRBV7-2 with TRBJ1-1; D is undetermined. This CDR3 has 14 amino acids. CDR1 and CDR2 (germline): SGHTA, FQGNSA. Trimming cost V 4 bases and J 4 bases, with 13 bases left between them. CDR3 amino acids: CASSSASVFTEAFF. CDR3 DNA: TGTGCCAGCAGCTCCGCATCGGTATTCACTGAAGCTTTCTTT. Full variable domain (missing parts from reference TRBV7-2 and TRBJ1-1): GAGVSQSPSNKVTEKGKDVELRCDPISGHTALYWYRQSLGQGLEFLIYFQGNSAPDKSGLPSDRFSAERTGGSVSTLTIQRTQQEDSAVYLCASSSASVFTEAFFGQGTRLTVV.

This clonotype showed up many times. The rearrangement joins TRBV29-1 to TRBJ1-1; D possibly corresponds to TRBD1 (6 bases). The CDR3 covers 16 residues. Germline loops: CDR1 SQVTM, CDR2 ANQGSEA. The V end lost 5 bases, the J end lost 0 bases, and 19 bases lay between the germline ends. CDR3 sequence (DNA): TGCAGCGTTCTTAAGAGAGAGGACAGCCTGAACACTGAAGCTTTCTTT. This gives the protein CSVLKREDSLNTEAFF.

This clonotype was seen a handful of times. The chain employs TRBV27 and TRBJ1-3; 9 bases are shared with TRBD1. This CDR3 has 16 residues. V was clipped by 5 bases and J by 1 base; unmatched bases: 6. The germline CDR1 and CDR2 sequences are MNHEY and SMNVEV (reference sequence). This chain's CDR3 is CASSRTGAVSGNTIYF. The CDR3 DNA sequence: TGTGCCAGCAGTCGGACAGGGGCGGTTTCTGGAAACACCATATATTTT.

This clonotype was seen only a few times. The CDR3 here is CATSRALGTLGNQPQHF. The CDR3 DNA sequence: TGTGCCACCAGCAGGGCCTTGGGGACCCTCGGGAATCAGCCCCAGCATTTT. The chain joins TRBV15 to TRBJ1-5, with D perhaps matching TRBD1 (5 bases). CDR3 length: 17 amino acids. The V gene lost 3 bases and the J gene lost 4 bases, with 19 bases spanning the gap. In germline, CDR1 is LNHNV, CDR2 YYDKDF (reference sequence). The entire variable domain, with the rest obtained from reference TRBV15 and TRBJ1-5, is as follows: DAMVIQNPRYQVTQFGKPVTLSCSQTLNHNVMYWYQQKSSQAPKLLFHYYDKDFNNEADTPDNFQSRRPNTSFCFLDIRSPGLGDTAMYLCATSRALGTLGNQPQHFGDGTRLSIL.

This chain connects TRBV5-1 to TRBJ2-3; D might be TRBD2 (6 bases). This CDR3 has 14 residues. The V end was cut by 3 bases, the J end by 0 bases, with 8 bases between. CDR1 and CDR2 (germline): SGHRS, YFSETQ. The CDR3 region is CASSSTSSTDTQYF. The CDR3 nucleotides are TGCGCCAGCAGCTCAACTAGCAGCACAGATACGCAGTATTTT.

This clonotype was counted at least ten times. CDR3 nucleotides: TGTGCCAGCAGCCAAGATCAGAGGAACTATGGCTACACCTTC. It codes for CASSQDQRNYGYTF. V usage is TRBV4-2 and J usage is TRBJ1-2; unclear D gene. V was clipped by 0 bases and J by 2 bases, with 7 bases between them. Germline lookup yields CDR1 LGHNA and CDR2 YNFKEQ. The CDR3 is 14 residues long.

The V and J genes are TRBV11-2 and TRBJ2-3; 12 bases fit TRBD2. V was clipped by 5 bases and J by 9 bases; unmatched bases: 9. There are 15 residues in the CDR3. Per germline, CDR1 SGHAT and CDR2 FQNNGV. CDR3 coding DNA: TGTGCCAGCAGCCCACCTGGACTAGCGGGATTAACGCAGTATTTT. This sequence encodes CASSPPGLAGLTQYF.

At least ten counts were recorded for this clonotype. This rearrangement joins TRBV6-5 to TRBJ1-5; no reliable D call. This CDR3 spans 15 amino acids. Looked up from germline, CDR1 is MNHEY and CDR2 is SVGAGI. With 0 bases removed from V and 4 bases from J, the gap between germline ends came to 10 bases. This chain's CDR3 is CASSYSRVLNQPQHF. CDR3 DNA sequence: TGTGCCAGCAGTTACTCGAGGGTTTTGAATCAGCCCCAGCATTTT.

This clonotype was recorded many times. The genes are TRBV7-9 and TRBJ2-1; a weak D match, TRBD1 (6 bases). V was cut by 5 bases and J by 8 bases, with 13 bases left in between. Germline V gives CDR1 SEHNR, CDR2 FQNEAQ (reference sequence). CDR3 length: 13 residues. Written as DNA, the CDR3 is TGTGCCAGCAGCCTAAGTGGGGGCCATGAGCAGTTCTTC. This gives the protein CASSLSGGHEQFF.

This clonotype appeared a few times. CDR3: CASSAKGGPSTDTQYF. CDR3 nucleotide sequence: TGTGCCAGCAGCGCTAAAGGGGGACCTAGCACAGATACGCAGTATTTT. The J gene is TRBJ2-3, the V gene TRBV7-2, with TRBD1 as a possible D gene (6 bases). Germline loops: CDR1 SGHTA, CDR2 FQGNSA. The V and J ends lost 5 bases and 0 bases respectively, with 15 bases between them. This CDR3 spans 16 amino acids.

This clonotype was seen many times. This chain joins TRBV5-1 and TRBJ2-5, with unresolved D. V was pared by 5 bases and J by 2 bases, with 10 bases between. Germline lookup yields CDR1 SGHRS and CDR2 YFSETQ. This CDR3 comprises 13 residues. The CDR3 reads CASSIRRQETQYF. In DNA, the CDR3 is TGCGCCAGCAGTATCAGGCGACAAGAGACCCAGTACTTC. The full variable domain, with the rest looked up from reference TRBV5-1 and TRBJ2-5, is KAGVTQTPRYLIKTRGQQVTLSCSPISGHRSVSWYQQTPGQGLQFLFEYFSETQRNKGNFPGRFSGRQFSNSRSEMNVSTLELGDSALYLCASSIRRQETQYFGPGTRLLVL.

This clonotype was counted ten times or more. The rearrangement joins TRBV28 to TRBJ2-1; the match to TRBD2 covers 7 bases. The CDR3 totals 16 residues. Germline trimming cut 3 bases from V and 7 bases from J; bases unmatched to any gene: 12. Germline V gene data show CDR1 as MDHEN and CDR2 as SYDVKM. The CDR3 nucleotides are TGTGCCAGCAGTTTCCCTCCTGGCGGGAGAATTAATGAGCAGTTCTTC. Translation gives CASSFPPGGRINEQFF.

This clonotype was recorded many times. The V and J genes are TRBV24-1 and TRBJ1-1; TRBD1 matches at 7 bases. Germline CDR1 and CDR2: KGHDR and SFDVKD. V dropped 4 bases and J dropped 3; count of bases not matched to a gene: 7. The CDR3 is 15 amino acids. CDR3 amino acids: CATSDRRQGYTEAFF. CDR3 coding DNA: TGTGCCACCAGTGACCGCAGACAGGGTTACACTGAAGCTTTCTTT.

The V gene is TRBV18, the J gene TRBJ2-3, with D unresolved. There are 14 residues in the CDR3. The V end lost 2 bases, the J end lost 5 bases, and 11 bases lay between the germline ends. The V gene's germline CDR1 is KGHSH and CDR2 LQKENI. The CDR3 DNA sequence: TGTGCCAGCTCACCAATGGGCCCGGAAGATACGCAGTATTTT. Protein: CASSPMGPEDTQYF.

This clonotype was observed many times. The J gene is TRBJ2-7, the V gene TRBV20-1; D remains ambiguous. In germline, CDR1 is DFQATT, CDR2 SNEGSKA (reference sequence). Trimming removed 6 bases from V and 1 base from J, with 19 bases in between. The CDR3 runs to 15 residues. The CDR3 region is CSATTEGGLSYEQYF. The CDR3 DNA sequence: TGCAGTGCCACCACTGAAGGTGGCCTGTCCTACGAGCAGTACTTC.